The rows below give T cell receptor beta chains drawn from one sample of a study of blood T cell repertoires in COVID-19. Libraries were prepared by immunoSEQ multiplex PCR; TCRdb keeps only in-frame clonotypes and omits some of them. The top ten clones hold about 2.2% of a sample with 310,000 or so clones, roughly nine tenths of them seen once. The sequencing input was peripheral blood. Receptors originate from a woman aged 25 to 39 with COVID-19, enrolled during active disease. The CDR3 runs from the conserved cysteine through the conserved F or W. The D gene is left open where the match is weak. Size tells how often a clone was seen (once, few, many) or the class of an expanded clone, and some rows leave it out.

>TRBD1|.|TRBV3-1/TRBV3-2|TRBJ1-1
TGTGCCAGCAGCCAGGGACAGAAGGCTGAAGCTTTCTTT
CASSQGQKAEAFF
>TRBD1|.|TRBV5-6|TRBJ2-1
TGTGCCAGCAGCACTCGACAGGGGGCCTACAATGAGCAGTTCTTC
CASSTRQGAYNEQFF
>.|.|TRBV16|TRBJ1-3
TGTGCCAGCAGCCCCCGCCAGGGGCTAGGAAACACCATATATTTT
CASSPRQGLGNTIYF
>.|.|TRBV18|TRBJ2-2
TGTGCCAGCTCACCAGGCCAGACTGCGAACACCGGGGAGCTGTTTTTT
CASSPGQTANTGELFF
>.|.|TRBV3-1/TRBV3-2|TRBJ1-2
TGTGCCAGCAGCCAAGACAGGGTATCGAATGGCTACACCTTC
CASSQDRVSNGYTF
>TRBD1|few|TRBV19|TRBJ1-2
TGTGCCAGTAGCAACCAGGGGGCTGTCTATGGCTACACCTTC
CASSNQGAVYGYTF
>.|.|TRBV7-9|TRBJ1-2
TGTGCCAGCAGCTTCCTACAGTCAGCTAACTATGGCTACACCTTC
CASSFLQSANYGYTF
>.|.|TRBV7-8|TRBJ2-7
TGTGCCAGCAGCTTAGCGCTGGGTAGTAGCGTTAACGAGCAGTACTTC
CASSLALGSSVNEQYF
>TRBD1|.|TRBV2|TRBJ1-1
TGTGCCAGAGCAACCGACAGGGGTACTGAAGCTTTCTTT
CARATDRGTEAFF
>.|.|TRBV29-1|TRBJ1-2
TGCAGCGCCCTACAGGGAGCTGGCGGCTACACCTTC
CSALQGAGGYTF
>TRBD1|few|TRBV6-1|TRBJ1-6
TGTGCCAGCAGTGAGGGGACAGGGCATAATTCACCCCTCCACTTT
CASSEGTGHNSPLHF
>TRBD1|once|TRBV15|TRBJ2-3
TGTGCCACCAGCCCACGACAGGGCGGCCCAGATACGCAGTATTTT
CATSPRQGGPDTQYF
>TRBD2|.|TRBV27|TRBJ2-5
TGTGCCAGCAGAACCAGCGGGAGGGGTTACCAAGAGACCCAGTACTTC
CASRTSGRGYQETQYF
>TRBD2|few|TRBV5-1|TRBJ2-7
TGCGCCAGCAGCTTGGAAGAAGCGGGAGGCTACGAGCAGTACTTC
CASSLEEAGGYEQYF
>.|.|TRBV20-1|TRBJ2-2
TGCAGTGCTAGTGACGACCAGGGATCGAACACCGGGGAGCTGTTTTTT
CSASDDQGSNTGELFF
>TRBD2|.|TRBV2|TRBJ2-5
TGTGCCAGCAGTGAAGCCGTTCCGCGGGGGGAGACCCAGTACTTC
CASSEAVPRGETQYF
>.|.|TRBV25-1|TRBJ1-1
TGTGCCAGCAGTGGCACAGGTCGCACTGAAGCTTTCTTT
CASSGTGRTEAFF
>TRBD2|.|TRBV27|TRBJ2-3
TGTGCCAGCAGTTCCCCTCCTAGCGGGTCTAGCACAGATACGCAGTATTTT
CASSSPPSGSSTDTQYF
>.|.|TRBV6-4|TRBJ1-1
TGTGCCAGCAGTGCTGAGGTTCGAACTGAAGCTTTCTTT
CASSAEVRTEAFF
>.|few|TRBV30|TRBJ1-1
TGTGCCTGGAGAATAGCTGGCGGCACTGAAGCTTTCTTT
CAWRIAGGTEAFF
>.|.|TRBV30|TRBJ1-1
TGTGCCTACGATCACATGAACACTGAAGCTTTCTTT
CAYDHMNTEAFF
>.|.|TRBV25-1|TRBJ1-4
TGTGCCAGCAGGAGCGGGGGCAGGGAAAAACTGTTTTTT
CASRSGGREKLFF
>.|once|TRBV30|TRBJ1-2
TGTGCCTGGAGCGTATCCGGGACAAACTATGGCTACACCTTC
CAWSVSGTNYGYTF
>.|.|TRBV10-3|TRBJ2-2
TGTGCCACCTCGGGACACCCGAACACCGGGGAGCTGTTTTTT
CATSGHPNTGELFF
>.|.|TRBV27|TRBJ2-3
TGTGCCAGCAGTCCCTTTAGCACAGATACGCAGTATTTT
CASSPFSTDTQYF